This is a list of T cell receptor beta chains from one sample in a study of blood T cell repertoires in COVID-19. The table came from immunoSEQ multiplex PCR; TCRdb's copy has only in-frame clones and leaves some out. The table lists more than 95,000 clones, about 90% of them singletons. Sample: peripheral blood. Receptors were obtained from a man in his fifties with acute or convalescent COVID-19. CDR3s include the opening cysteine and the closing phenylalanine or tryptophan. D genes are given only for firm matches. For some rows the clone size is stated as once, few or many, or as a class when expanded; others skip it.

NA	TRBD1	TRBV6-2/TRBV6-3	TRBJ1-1	TGTGCCAGCAGTGCTGGACAGGTGAACACTGAAGCTTTCTTT	CASSAGQVNTEAFF
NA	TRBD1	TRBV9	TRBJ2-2	TGTGCCAGCAGCGTAGGACCGGGACAGGGCTCTCAAGGGGAGCTGTTTTTT	CASSVGPGQGSQGELFF
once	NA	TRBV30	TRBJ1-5	TGTGCCTGTGGTACCAGAACAGTTCAGCCCCAGCATTTT	CACGTRTVQPQHF
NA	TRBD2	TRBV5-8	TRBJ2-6	TGTGCCAGCAGCCCTAGCGGAGACTCTGGGGCCAACGTCCTGACTTTC	CASSPSGDSGANVLTF
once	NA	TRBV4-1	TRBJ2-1	TGCGCCAGCAGCCAAGGCGGACTGGTGTCGTACAATGAGCAGTTCTTC	CASSQGGLVSYNEQFF
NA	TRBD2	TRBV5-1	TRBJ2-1	TGCGCCAGCAGCTTGGGGGACAGAGGACTAGCGGGCACCTACAATGAGCAGTTCTTC	CASSLGDRGLAGTYNEQFF
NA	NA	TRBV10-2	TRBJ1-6	TGCGCCAGCAGTGAGTCGACTCGGCCAGGGGTCGATTCACCCCTCCACTTT	CASSESTRPGVDSPLHF
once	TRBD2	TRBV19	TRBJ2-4	TGTGCCAGTAGTATAGATGGGGGGGGAGCGGACATTCAGTACTTC	CASSIDGGGADIQYF
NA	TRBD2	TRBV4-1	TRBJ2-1	TGCGCCAGCAGTACACCGGGACTAGGAAGAGGAAATGAGCAGTTCTTC	CASSTPGLGRGNEQFF
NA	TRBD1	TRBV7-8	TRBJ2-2	TGTGCCAGCAGCTTAAGAGGACAGGGGGGGACCGGGGAGCTGTTTTTT	CASSLRGQGGTGELFF
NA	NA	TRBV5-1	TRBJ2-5	TGCGCCAGCAGCTTGGGAGGTCCCGAAGAGACCCAGTACTTC	CASSLGGPEETQYF
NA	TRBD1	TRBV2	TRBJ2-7	TGTGCTGCTTATAAGGACAGGGGGCGAGAGAGCTCCTACGAGCAGTACTTC	CAAYKDRGRESSYEQYF
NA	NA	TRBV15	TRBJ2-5	TGTGCCACCAGCAGAGTGGGTGGGACACAAGAGACCCAGTACTTC	CATSRVGGTQETQYF
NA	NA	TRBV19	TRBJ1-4	TGTGCCAGTACCCTAGTAGGGGGAAGTGAAAAACTGTTTTTT	CASTLVGGSEKLFF
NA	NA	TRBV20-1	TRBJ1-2	TGCAGTGCTAGTCGGGATGGCTACACCTTC	CSASRDGYTF
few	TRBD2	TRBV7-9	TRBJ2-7	TGTGCCAGCACAAGACTAGCGAGCTACGAGCAGTACTTC	CASTRLASYEQYF
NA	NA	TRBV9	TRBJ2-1	TGTGCCAGCAGCGTAGGAGCGGTCCCCTACAATGAGCAGTTCTTC	CASSVGAVPYNEQFF
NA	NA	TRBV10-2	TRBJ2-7	TGCGCCAGCAGTGCGGTCGGGAGAGCCTACGAGCAGTACTTC	CASSAVGRAYEQYF
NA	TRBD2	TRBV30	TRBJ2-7	TGTGCCTGGAGTGACCCGTGGACTAGCGGGAACTACGAGCAGTACTTC	CAWSDPWTSGNYEQYF
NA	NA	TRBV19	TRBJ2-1	TGTGCCAGTAGTATAGTTGGTAGCGCCTACAATGAGCAGTTCTTC	CASSIVGSAYNEQFF
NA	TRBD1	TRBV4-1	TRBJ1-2	TGCGCCAGCAGCCACCCCCCGGGACAGGGTGTCTATGGCTACACCTTC	CASSHPPGQGVYGYTF
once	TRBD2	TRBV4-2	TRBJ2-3	TGTGCCAGCAGCCAAGGGAGTGGCTTACTAGCGGGAGATGGGGATACGCAGTATTTT	CASSQGSGLLAGDGDTQYF
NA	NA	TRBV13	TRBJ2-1	TGTGCCAGCAGCCCTTCCGGAGGCAATGAGCAGTTCTTC	CASSPSGGNEQFF
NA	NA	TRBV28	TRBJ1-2	TGTGCCAGCAATCGGGGGAACTATGGCTACACCTTC	CASNRGNYGYTF
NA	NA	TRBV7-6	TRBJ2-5	TGTGCCAGCAGCTTATTAGGCAGGTCCCAAGAGACCCAGTACTTC	CASSLLGRSQETQYF
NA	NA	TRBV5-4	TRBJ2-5	TGTGCCAGCAGTAGGAGAGAAGAGACCCAGTACTTC	CASSRREETQYF
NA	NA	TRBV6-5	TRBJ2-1	TGTGCCAGCAGTTTGTTCCGCGGCGGCAATGAGCAGTTCTTC	CASSLFRGGNEQFF
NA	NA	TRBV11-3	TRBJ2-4	TGTGCCAGCAGCTTATTAGGGACAAAAAAAAACATTCAGTACTTC	CASSLLGTKKNIQYF
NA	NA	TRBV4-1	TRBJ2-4	TGCGCCAGCAGCCCGATAGAGAGGGTCGCCAAAAACATTCAGTACTTC	CASSPIERVAKNIQYF
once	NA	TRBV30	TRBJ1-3	TGTGCCTGGAGTGTAGGCGGAACGGACACCATATATTTT	CAWSVGGTDTIYF
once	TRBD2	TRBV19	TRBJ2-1	TGTGCCAGTAGTACCCGACTAGCGGGAGGTTATGAGCAGTTCTTC	CASSTRLAGGYEQFF
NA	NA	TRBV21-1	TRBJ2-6	TGTGCCAGCAGCCCGCGGACAGGACTCTCTGGGGCCAACGTCCTGACTTTC	CASSPRTGLSGANVLTF
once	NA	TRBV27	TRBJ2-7	TGTGCCCCCCCCCGGGGCAGGTGGAAAGGGAGGCTGCTCGAGCAGTACTTC	CAPPRGRWKGRLLEQYF
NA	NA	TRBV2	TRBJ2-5	TGTGCCAGCAGACCCTTACAGGGCCGGTCGGCCCAGTACTTC	CASRPLQGRSAQYF
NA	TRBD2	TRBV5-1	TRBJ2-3	TGCGCCAGCAGCTTTATGCCTAGCGGGAGCGGAGTAGATACGCAGTATTTT	CASSFMPSGSGVDTQYF
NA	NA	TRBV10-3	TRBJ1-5	TGTGCCATCAGACAGGGAAGGGATAGCAATCAGCCCCAGCATTTT	CAIRQGRDSNQPQHF
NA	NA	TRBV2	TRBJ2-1	TGTGCCAGCGGGCTAGGGGCCTACAATGAGCAGTTCTTC	CASGLGAYNEQFF
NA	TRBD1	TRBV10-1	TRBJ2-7	TGCGCCAGCAGCGCCCCCGGCCGACAGGGCTACGAGCAGTACTTC	CASSAPGRQGYEQYF
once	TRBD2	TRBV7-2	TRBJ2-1	TGTGCCAGCAGCCTCTTAGCGGGAGAGTACAATGAGCAGTTCTTC	CASSLLAGEYNEQFF
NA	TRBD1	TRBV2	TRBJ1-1	TGTGCCAGCAGTAGGGACAGGGGAAACACTGAAGCTTTCTTT	CASSRDRGNTEAFF
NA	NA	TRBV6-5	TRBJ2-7	TGTGCCAGCAGCACAGCGACAGAGATCTACGAGCAGTACTTC	CASSTATEIYEQYF
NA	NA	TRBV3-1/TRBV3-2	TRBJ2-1	TGTGCCAGCAGCCAGGGGGCCGGGGTCCATGAGCAGTTCTTC	CASSQGAGVHEQFF
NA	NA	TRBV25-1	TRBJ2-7	TGTGCCAGCAGTGAATCGGCAGGAAAATCTGAGCAGTACTTC	CASSESAGKSEQYF
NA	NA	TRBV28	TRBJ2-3	TGTGCCAGCAGTTTGGGCGTGGGCGTGGGCACAGATACGCAGTATTTT	CASSLGVGVGTDTQYF
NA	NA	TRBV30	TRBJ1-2	TGTGCCTGGAACACGAGGGGGGGCGGCTACACCTTC	CAWNTRGGGYTF